This T cell receptor beta chain was found in a study of blood T cell repertoires in COVID-19. At the level of the study: The study drew acute and convalescent COVID-19 samples from the United States, Italy and Spain. T cells, B-cell-depleted T cells, or PBMCs supplied cDNA or gDNA.

Per the original data handling: Amplification from reference gene primers served as the basis for estimated nucleated cell counts. Profiled with immunoSEQ multiplex PCR; TCRdb holds only in-frame clones, not every one. V, J and clone size are taken as reported in that table, and D and trimming were inferred from the DNA itself. In the table there are 130,000 to 150,000 clones, approximately 81% of which are singletons. Material: peripheral blood. The sequence came from a human donor in a cohort sampled during active COVID-19.

The CDR3 protein is CASRHTSGPSYNEQFF. The CDR3 coding sequence is TGTGCCAGCAGGCACACTAGCGGCCCTTCCTACAATGAGCAGTTCTTC. The V call is TRBV27, the J call TRBJ2-1; 8 nucleotides match TRBD2. Trimming cost V 6 bases and J 1 base; bases outside gene matches: 8. The CDR3 loop spans 16 amino acids. The germline CDR1 and CDR2 sequences are MNHEY and SMNVEV (reference sequence).